One sample yielded the 14 T cell receptor beta chains listed below, sequenced in a study of T cells in Graves' hyperthyroidism and ophthalmopathy. Template material for amplifying TCR beta CDR3 regions consisted of RNA transcripts. First-round RT-PCR of the TCR CDR3 relied on the HTBI primer set. TCRdb called the multiplex PCR reads again in MiXCR, with one record for every CDR3 protein. The repertoire holds approximately 400,000 distinct CDR3 sequences, 11% to 15% seen once, with around 28% in the top ten. Sequencing input: blood. These receptor sequences come from a man in his forties or fifties with Graves' ophthalmopathy.

There are a few counts of this clonotype. This chain uses TRBV20-1 with TRBJ2-3, with 8 bases aligning to TRBD2. Trimming at V came to 2 bases and at J to 2 bases, leaving 12 bases not matched to a gene. Germline V gives CDR1 DFQATT, CDR2 SNEGSKA (reference sequence). This CDR3 comprises 17 residues. The CDR3 bases are TGCAGTGCTAGATCCCCAAGCGGGAGACTGGACACAGATACGCAGTATTTT. Protein sequence: CSARSPSGRLDTDTQYF.

This clonotype was recorded many times. The V gene is TRBV20-1, the J gene TRBJ1-2; TRBD1 aligns across 9 bases. CDR3 length: 14 amino acids. CDR1 and CDR2 (germline): DFQATT, SNEGSKA (reference sequence). Trimming removed 5 bases from V and 0 bases from J; junction bases left unmatched: 4. The CDR3 loop is CSAGGQGPNYGYTF. The CDR3 nucleotides are TGCAGTGCTGGGGGACAGGGTCCTAACTATGGCTACACCTTC.

This clonotype was seen a handful of times. The chain links TRBV27 to TRBJ2-2; D is perhaps TRBD1 or TRBD2 (5 bases each). Germline V gives CDR1 MNHEY, CDR2 SMNVEV (reference sequence). V dropped 2 bases and J dropped 7 bases, with 8 bases sitting between them. The CDR3 covers 13 residues. Written as DNA, the CDR3 is TGTGCCAGCAGTTTAGGGGGTGTCGGGGAGCTGTTTTTT. It specifies CASSLGGVGELFF.

This clonotype was counted ten times or more. The rearrangement uses TRBV3-1 and TRBJ2-2, with a possible D match to TRBD2 (5 bases). This CDR3 contains 18 residues. Germline-derived CDR1 and CDR2 are LGHDT and YNNKEL (reference sequence). V lost 0 bases and J lost 4, with 18 bases in between. The CDR3 loop reads CASSQDASIRVRTGELFF. The CDR3 DNA sequence: TGTGCCAGCAGCCAAGACGCTAGCATTCGGGTTCGCACCGGGGAGCTGTTTTTT. Full variable domain (missing parts from reference TRBV3-1 and TRBJ2-2): DTAVSQTPKYLVTQMGNDKSIKCEQNLGHDTMYWYKQDSKKFLKIMFSYNNKELIINETVPNRFSPKSPDKAHLNLHINSLELGDSAVYFCASSQDASIRVRTGELFFGEGSRLTVL.

This sequence joins TRBV28 and TRBJ1-2; D perhaps matches TRBD1 (5 bases). There are 13 residues in the CDR3. Germline CDR1 is MDHEN and CDR2 is SYDVKM. The V end was cut by 7 bases, the J end by 3 bases, with 12 bases between. The CDR3 loop reads CASTLGADYGYTF. DNA of the CDR3: TGTGCCAGCACTCTAGGGGCAGACTATGGCTACACCTTC.

This clonotype was counted many times. This chain connects TRBV24-1 to TRBJ2-1; a weak D match, TRBD1 (6 bases). V shed 3 bases and J shed 6 bases, with 11 bases lying between them. This CDR3 region has 14 residues. CDR1 is KGHDR, CDR2 SFDVKD, per germline. The chain's CDR3 is CATSDPPQGNEQFF. CDR3 nucleotides: TGTGCCACCAGTGATCCCCCACAGGGCAATGAGCAGTTCTTC.

This chain links TRBV5-1 with TRBJ1-5, with 8 bases that match TRBD1. V dropped 4 bases and J dropped 6; count of bases not matched to a gene: 3. Per germline, CDR1 SGHRS and CDR2 YFSETQ. The CDR3 is made up of 13 amino acids. The CDR3 DNA is TGCGCCAGCAGCATAACAGGGGGTCAGCCCCAGCATTTT. It specifies CASSITGGQPQHF. The variable domain in full, with the rest retrieved from reference TRBV5-1 and TRBJ1-5, is KAGVTQTPRYLIKTRGQQVTLSCSPISGHRSVSWYQQTPGQGLQFLFEYFSETQRNKGNFPGRFSGRQFSNSRSEMNVSTLELGDSALYLCASSITGGQPQHFGDGTRLSIL.

This clonotype has a handful of counts. The chain uses TRBV4-1 and TRBJ2-1; D is ambiguous. Germline V lookup: CDR1 MGHRA, CDR2 YSYEKL. This CDR3 comprises 13 residues. Deletions cut 5 bases from V and 8 bases from J, with 13 bases between. This CDR3 is CASSASRGHEQFF. CDR3 nucleotides: TGCGCCAGCAGCGCGTCAAGAGGCCATGAGCAGTTCTTC.

This clonotype came up many times. The V and J genes are TRBV3-1 and TRBJ2-2, with 10 bases identical to TRBD1. Looked up from germline, CDR1 is LGHDT and CDR2 is YNNKEL (reference sequence). The CDR3 loop spans 19 amino acids. The junction had 13 bases not matched to a gene; V was cut back by 2 bases and J by 4 bases. Written as DNA, the CDR3 is TGTGCCAGCAGCCAAAACAAGGAGGACAGGGGGTCCTTCACCGGGGAGCTGTTTTTT. It is translated as CASSQNKEDRGSFTGELFF.

This clonotype was seen ten or more times. V usage is TRBV5-1 and J usage is TRBJ2-7; no clear D gene. This CDR3 spans 13 amino acids. V lost 0 bases, J lost 5 bases, and 9 bases lay in between. CDR1 SGHRS and CDR2 YFSETQ come from the germline V gene. CDR3 sequence: CASSLGPKDEQYF. The CDR3 DNA reads as TGCGCCAGCAGCTTGGGTCCTAAGGACGAGCAGTACTTC.

This clonotype has more than one count but fewer than ten. V is TRBV29-1 and J is TRBJ2-2; TRBD1 matches 9 bases. CDR3 length: 16 residues. V was pared by 3 bases and J by 2 bases, with 7 bases of the junction left unmatched. CDR1 is SQVTM, CDR2 ANQGSEA, per germline. The CDR3 nucleotides are TGCAGCGTTGATTCAGCGGACAGGGGAAACACCGGGGAGCTGTTTTTT. Protein sequence: CSVDSADRGNTGELFF.

This clonotype appeared many times. Here the CDR3 DNA reads TGTGCCAGCAGCGAAAGCGTTGGGGGTGAAAAACTGTTTTTT. Amino acids: CASSESVGGEKLFF. The rearrangement joins TRBV7-9 to TRBJ1-4; D possibly corresponds to TRBD1 (5 bases). V shed 5 bases and J shed 7 bases, with 14 bases lying between them. CDR1 is SEHNR and CDR2 is FQNEAQ in the germline V gene (reference sequence). CDR3 length: 14 amino acids.

This clonotype occurred many times. The chain joins TRBV11-2 to TRBJ2-3; D possibly corresponds to TRBD1 (5 bases). V lost 4 bases, J lost 1 base, and 15 bases lay in between. The CDR3 totals 16 residues. Germline lookup yields CDR1 SGHAT and CDR2 FQNNGV. CDR3 sequence reads: CASSSTTVRGTDTQYF. The CDR3 DNA sequence: TGTGCCAGCAGCTCCACGACAGTTAGGGGCACAGATACGCAGTATTTT.

This clonotype was observed many times. The chain employs TRBV5-5 and TRBJ2-2, with 7 bases identical to TRBD1. V lost 6 bases and J lost 0; bases outside the gene matches: 8. Germline CDR1 SGHKS, CDR2 YYEKEE (reference sequence). The CDR3 runs to 16 residues. CDR3 region: CASKRGGLANTGELFF. The CDR3 nucleotides read TGTGCCAGCAAAAGAGGGGGCCTCGCGAACACCGGGGAGCTGTTTTTT.